The 23 T cell receptor beta chains below were found in one sample sequenced in a study of blood T cell repertoires in COVID-19. Assay used: immunoSEQ multiplex PCR; TCRdb lists only in-frame clones, some missing. The table records over 250,000 clones, about 93% of them present only once. Sequencing was performed on PBMCs or T cells enriched from blood (not recorded which). The receptors stem from a woman aged 30 to 39 who had recovered from COVID-19.

The chain joins TRBV28 to TRBJ1-5, with TRBD1 matching 7 bases. V gave up 8 bases and J gave up 6 bases; unmatched junction bases: 16. Germline CDR1 MDHEN, CDR2 SYDVKM. The CDR3 consists of 16 residues. CDR3 protein: CASHTTGALPSQPQHF. CDR3 bases: TGTGCCAGCCATACTACAGGGGCTCTCCCCTCTCAGCCCCAGCATTTT.

The chain uses TRBV7-9 and TRBJ1-1; 10 bases match TRBD1. Trimming at V came to 7 bases and at J to 10 bases, leaving 18 bases not matched to a gene. The CDR3 has 16 amino acids. Germline CDR1 and CDR2: SEHNR and FQNEAQ (reference sequence). The CDR3 is CASTPGTGAATRGAFF. The DNA for the CDR3 is TGTGCCAGCACCCCGGGGACAGGGGCCGCGACCCGGGGAGCTTTCTTT.

Comments on this clone: At the DNA level, this CDR3 is encoded by other sequences in the same sample as well. The V call is TRBV7-3, the J call TRBJ2-3; tentatively, D is TRBD1 (6 bases). Trimming removed 2 bases from V and 0 bases from J, with 12 bases in between. Germline loops: CDR1 SGHTA, CDR2 FQGTGA. The CDR3 has 16 amino acids. The CDR3 loop is CASSLGGGRSTDTQYF. CDR3 bases: TGTGCCAGCAGCTTAGGGGGCGGCAGAAGCACAGATACGCAGTATTTT.

This chain links TRBV30 with TRBJ2-7, with 7 bases lining up with TRBD2. CDR1 GTSNPN and CDR2 SVGIG come from the germline V gene (reference sequence). The CDR3 covers 12 residues. V shed 3 bases, J shed 4 bases, and the junction held 3 bases outside the gene matches. CDR3 nucleotide sequence: TGTGCCTGGAGGGGGAGGGCTTACGAGCAGTACTTC. Translated, it gives CAWRGRAYEQYF.

The V and J genes are TRBV28 and TRBJ1-4; TRBD1 matches 9 bases. The CDR3 runs to 16 residues. The J segment lost 3 bases and the V segment lost 3 bases, leaving 5 bases of the junction unmatched. CDR1 and CDR2 (germline): MDHEN, SYDVKM. DNA of the CDR3: TGTGCCAGCAGTTTTACCGGGACAGGGCCTAATGAAAAACTGTTTTTT. Amino acid sequence: CASSFTGTGPNEKLFF.

This rearrangement joins TRBV6-1 to TRBJ2-1; a weak D match, TRBD2 (5 bases). The CDR3 covers 15 residues. The V gene's germline CDR1 is MNHNS and CDR2 SASEGT. The V end lost 2 bases, the J end lost 5 bases, and 13 bases lay between the germline ends. The CDR3 DNA reads TGTGCCAGCAGTGAAATGGCGGGCGCCCACAATGAGCAGTTCTTC. Its translation: CASSEMAGAHNEQFF.

The chain has TRBV28 and TRBJ2-7, with D hard to call. The CDR3 loop spans 14 amino acids. Trimming took 2 bases from V and 1 from J, leaving 9 bases between them. The germline gives CDR1 MDHEN, CDR2 SYDVKM. CDR3 bases: TGTGCCAGCAGTTTACCGGCTAGGTCCTACGAGCAGTACTTC. Protein: CASSLPARSYEQYF.

The chain links TRBV9 to TRBJ1-5, with 7 nucleotides matching TRBD1. The V gene end was trimmed by 0 bases and the J gene end by 4 bases; junction bases not matched to a gene: 4. The CDR3 extends over 15 amino acids. Per germline, CDR1 SGDLS and CDR2 YYNGEE. The DNA of the CDR3 is TGTGCCAGCAGCGTAGGGGCAGGGGGAAATCAGCCCCAGCATTTT. Its protein is CASSVGAGGNQPQHF.

This rearrangement joins TRBV30 to TRBJ1-1, with 7 bases that match TRBD1. The CDR3 runs 14 residues. The V gene's germline CDR1 is GTSNPN and CDR2 SVGIG (reference sequence). Trimming at V came to 3 bases and at J to 1 base, leaving 5 bases not matched to a gene. In nucleotides, the CDR3 is TGTGCCTGGAGGGGGGGACAGTCGAACACTGAAGCTTTCTTT. It translates to CAWRGGQSNTEAFF.

The CDR3 region has the DNA TGTGCCAGCAGCTTAGGTGGCGGGAGCGGGGCCAACGTCCTGACTTTC. It is translated as CASSLGGGSGANVLTF. J is TRBJ2-6 and V is TRBV7-3; 7 bases fit TRBD2. The CDR3 extends over 16 amino acids. The ends lost 2 bases at V and 4 bases at J; junction bases unmatched: 5. Germline-derived CDR1 and CDR2 are SGHTA and FQGTGA.

V usage is TRBV2 and J usage is TRBJ2-5; no definite D call. The CDR3 runs 14 residues. V gave up 2 bases and J gave up 5 bases, with 12 bases separating them. Germline CDR1 is SNHLY and CDR2 is FYNNEI. The CDR3 protein is CASSERRLSETQYF. The CDR3 nucleotides read TGTGCCAGCAGTGAACGGCGGCTTAGCGAGACCCAGTACTTC. Complete variable domain (other parts from reference TRBV2 and TRBJ2-5): EPEVTQTPSHQVTQMGQEVILRCVPISNHLYFYWYRQILGQKVEFLVSFYNNEISEKSEIFDDQFSVERPDGSNFTLKIRSTKLEDSAMYFCASSERRLSETQYFGPGTRLLVL.

V usage is TRBV7-2 and J usage is TRBJ2-2, with 11 bases fitting TRBD2. Per the germline V gene, CDR1 is SGHTA and CDR2 is FQGNSA. V shed 2 bases and J 4 bases; nucleotides not matched to a gene: 12. The CDR3 sequence is 19 residues long. CDR3 region: CASSLRLAGSLRGTGELFF. The CDR3 region has the DNA TGTGCCAGCAGCTTAAGACTAGCGGGATCCCTAAGGGGCACCGGGGAGCTGTTTTTT.

This sequence joins TRBV6-4 and TRBJ1-1; D possibly corresponds to TRBD1 (5 bases). CDR3 size: 13 residues. V was trimmed by 6 bases and J by 1 base, leaving 9 bases between them. From germline, CDR1 is MRHNA and CDR2 SNTAGT. The DNA of the CDR3 is TGTGCCAGCAGCCGCACAGGGAACACTGAAGCTTTCTTT. Residues: CASSRTGNTEAFF.

This chain joins TRBV4-1 and TRBJ1-1, with D hard to call. The CDR3 contains 14 residues. V was pared by 1 base and J by 4 bases, with 10 bases between. CDR1 MGHRA and CDR2 YSYEKL come from the germline V gene. The CDR3 region is CASSQGGKVTEAFF. The CDR3 DNA reads TGCGCCAGCAGCCAAGGAGGGAAGGTCACTGAAGCTTTCTTT.

CDR3 nucleotide sequence: TGTGCCAGCGCACAGGGGTTTCCCTACGAGCAGTACTTC. Protein sequence: CASAQGFPYEQYF. The chain employs TRBV27 and TRBJ2-7, with TRBD1 identical over 7 bases. V was clipped by 8 bases and J by 2 bases; unmatched bases: 6. The CDR3 has 13 amino acids. Germline V gene sequence: CDR1 MNHEY, CDR2 SMNVEV (reference sequence).

This clone was found a few times. V gene TRBV28 combines with J gene TRBJ1-2; D unclear. The CDR3 contains 13 residues. Germline V gene data show CDR1 as MDHEN and CDR2 as SYDVKM. Trimming took 5 bases from V and 5 from J, leaving 12 bases between them. CDR3 nucleotide sequence: TGTGCCAGCAGTCCGAACACCCTTTATGGCTACACCTTC. It codes for CASSPNTLYGYTF.

V is TRBV6-5 and J is TRBJ1-1; D ambiguous. This CDR3 region has 14 residues. Trimming removed 5 bases at V and 6 bases at J, with 16 bases between. CDR1 is MNHEY and CDR2 is SVGAGI in the germline V gene. The CDR3 sequence: CASSPALRGAEAFF. The CDR3 bases are TGTGCCAGCAGTCCCGCCCTGCGAGGCGCTGAAGCTTTCTTT.

V and J are TRBV14 and TRBJ2-5, with 7 bases aligning to TRBD2. V shed 1 base, J shed 1 base, and the junction held 3 bases outside the gene matches. Germline CDR1 is SGHDN and CDR2 is FVKESK. The CDR3 consists of 15 residues. The CDR3 nucleotides read TGTGCCAGCAGCCAAGGACTAGCACCCCAAGAGACCCAGTACTTC. It translates to CASSQGLAPQETQYF. The entire variable domain, with the rest obtained from reference TRBV14 and TRBJ2-5, is as follows: EAGVTQFPSHSVIEKGQTVTLRCDPISGHDNLYWYRRVMGKEIKFLLHFVKESKQDESGMPNNRFLAERTGGTYSTLKVQPAELEDSGVYFCASSQGLAPQETQYFGPGTRLLVL.

This chain connects TRBV9 to TRBJ2-7; 7 bases are a match to TRBD1. The CDR3 is 15 residues long. J lost 3 bases, V lost 0 bases, and 6 bases had no gene match. Germline assignment: CDR1 SGDLS and CDR2 YYNGEE. In DNA form, the CDR3 reads TGTGCCAGCAGCGTAGATCAGGGGGTCGGCTACGAGCAGTACTTC. Translated: CASSVDQGVGYEQYF.

The rearrangement links TRBV30 to TRBJ2-7; possibly TRBD1 for D (7 bases). This CDR3 has 13 amino acids. Germline V gene data show CDR1 as GTSNPN and CDR2 as SVGIG (reference sequence). Trimming took off 2 bases at V and 9 bases at J, with 17 bases between the two ends. CDR3 in DNA: TGTGCCTGGAGTTACCGGACAGGTAGCGGGCAGTACTTC. Translated: CAWSYRTGSGQYF.

In the case of this clone: Additional DNA sequences in this sample encode the identical CDR3. The chain is built from TRBV5-1 and TRBJ2-5; D possibly corresponds to TRBD2 (5 bases). V was cut by 4 bases and J by 2 bases, with 9 bases left in between. Per germline, CDR1 SGHRS and CDR2 YFSETQ. CDR3 length equals 13 residues. The CDR3 reads CASSLGLQETQYF. CDR3 coding DNA: TGCGCCAGCAGCCTTGGACTGCAAGAGACCCAGTACTTC.

The chain links TRBV28 to TRBJ2-1, with D possibly matching TRBD2 (5 bases). Germline CDR1 reads MDHEN; CDR2 reads SYDVKM. Trimming took off 6 bases at V and 7 bases at J, with 19 bases between the two ends. CDR3 length: 15 amino acids. CDR3 sequence (DNA): TGTGCCAGCAGCCACCGACAACTAGGTGGGAATGAGCAGTTCTTC. The encoded protein is CASSHRQLGGNEQFF.

The V gene is TRBV5-4, the J gene TRBJ2-7; TRBD1 is a possible D gene (5 bases). The CDR3 runs 13 residues. V dropped 1 base and J dropped 1 base, with 6 bases sitting between them. Germline lookup yields CDR1 SGHNT and CDR2 YYREEE (reference sequence). As DNA, the CDR3 is TGTGCCAGCAGCTTGCAGGGATCCTACGAGCAGTACTTC. Protein product: CASSLQGSYEQYF.